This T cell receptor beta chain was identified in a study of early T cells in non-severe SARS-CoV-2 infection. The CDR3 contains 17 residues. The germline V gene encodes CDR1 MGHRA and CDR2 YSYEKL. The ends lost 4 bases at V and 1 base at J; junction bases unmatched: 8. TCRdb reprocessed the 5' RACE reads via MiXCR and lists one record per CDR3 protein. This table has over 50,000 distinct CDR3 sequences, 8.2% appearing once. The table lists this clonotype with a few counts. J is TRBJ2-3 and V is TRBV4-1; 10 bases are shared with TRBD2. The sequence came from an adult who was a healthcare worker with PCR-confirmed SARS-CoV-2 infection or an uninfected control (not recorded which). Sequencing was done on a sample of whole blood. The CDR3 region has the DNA TGCGCCAGCAGCCCCGAAAGCGGGAGGGGTGGCACAGATACGCAGTATTTT. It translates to CASSPESGRGGTDTQYF.